This entry lists 13 T cell receptor beta chains sequenced from one sample in a study of T cells expressing NK-cell markers. One entry per CDR3 protein, without DNA, is what TCRdb gives after re-calling the 5' RACE reads. The sample data list about 440,000 distinct CDR3 sequences. Material: blood T cells: a sorted CD56 or NKG2C T cell subset, CD4+ or CD8+ T cells, or bulk PBMC T cells (not recorded which). These receptors originate from a woman between 18 and 75 years old in good health.

The V call is TRBV20-1, the J call TRBJ2-7; TCRdb selects TRBD1, and the lack of DNA leaves this call unchecked. CDR3 length: 12 residues. Germline V gene data show CDR1 as DFQATT and CDR2 as SNEGSKA (reference sequence). The CDR3 here is CSGRETGGEQYF.

CDR3 loop: CSALFGGYGYGYTF. This chain uses TRBV20-1 with TRBJ1-2; TCRdb names TRBD1, which stays unverified in the absence of DNA. CDR1 is DFQATT and CDR2 is SNEGSKA in the germline V gene (reference sequence). The CDR3 loop spans 14 amino acids.

The V call is TRBV4-3, the J call TRBJ2-5. Per the germline V gene, CDR1 is LGHNA and CDR2 is YSLEER. CDR3 length: 15 amino acids. CDR3 amino acids: CASSQNPSPTESQYF.

V usage is TRBV18 and J usage is TRBJ2-5; the TRBD2 assignment by TCRdb is unverifiable without DNA. The CDR3 loop spans 14 amino acids. CDR1 is KGHSH, CDR2 LQKENI, per germline. The CDR3 sequence: CASSPRGRQETQYF.

This sequence joins TRBV12-3 or TRBV12-4 and TRBJ2-7. The CDR3 has 13 amino acids. CDR3 region: CASRGDSGYEQYF.

CDR3 in amino acids: CASSVDVGGLVAYEQYF. This chain uses TRBV9 with TRBJ2-7; TCRdb's D call of TRBD2 is untestable without DNA. Germline CDR1 reads SGDLS; CDR2 reads YYNGEE. This CDR3 has 17 residues.

The rearrangement joins TRBV5-1 to TRBJ2-2; the D call from TCRdb, TRBD1, cannot be confirmed without DNA. The CDR3 spans 14 residues. The germline V gene has CDR1 SGHRS and CDR2 YFSETQ. CDR3 sequence: CASSRNTGPGELFF.

The gene calls are TRBV6-5 and TRBJ2-6; TCRdb outputs TRBD2, but without DNA this stays unchecked. CDR3 size: 19 residues. CDR1 and CDR2 (germline): MNHEY, SVGAGI. CDR3 region: CASSYSPGLAGSGANVLTF.

This chain connects TRBV19 to TRBJ2-7; TCRdb gives TRBD1 as the D gene, but with no DNA this cannot be confirmed. The V gene's germline CDR1 is LNHDA and CDR2 SQIVND (reference sequence). This CDR3 has 15 residues. CDR3 amino acids: CASSMGQGISTEQYF. Filled out from reference TRBV19 and TRBJ2-7, the complete variable domain reads DGGITQSPKYLFRKEGQNVTLSCEQNLNHDAMYWYRQDPGQGLRLIYYSQIVNDFQKGDIAEGYSVSREKKESFPLTVTSAQKNPTAFYLCASSMGQGISTEQYFGPGTRLTVT.

The chain has TRBV5-5 and TRBJ1-4; TCRdb lists TRBD1, though no DNA is available to test this call. The CDR3 is made up of 16 amino acids. CDR1 SGHKS and CDR2 YYEKEE come from the germline V gene (reference sequence). The CDR3 region is CASSGETGIANEKLFF.

The V gene is TRBV27, the J gene TRBJ2-3. Germline assignment: CDR1 MNHEY and CDR2 SMNVEV (reference sequence). The CDR3 sequence is 15 residues long. The CDR3 spells CASSLSFTITDTQYF.

The rearrangement links TRBV28 to TRBJ1-3. CDR3 length equals 11 residues. CDR1 is MDHEN, CDR2 SYDVKM, per germline. The CDR3 region is CASSLVGTIYF. The full variable domain, completed using reference TRBV28 and TRBJ1-3, is DVKVTQSSRYLVKRTGEKVFLECVQDMDHENMFWYRQDPGLGLRLIYFSYDVKMKEKGDIPEGYSVSREKKERFSLILESASTNQTSMYLCASSLVGTIYFGEGSWLTVV.

The chain couples TRBV9 to TRBJ2-1; TCRdb's D gene call, TRBD2, goes unchecked for lack of DNA. Germline-derived CDR1 and CDR2 are SGDLS and YYNGEE. The CDR3 is 13 amino acids. Here the CDR3 reads CASSGGTYNEQFF. Full variable domain (outside the CDR3, taken from reference TRBV9 and TRBJ2-1): DSGVTQTPKHLITATGQRVTLRCSPRSGDLSVYWYQQSLDQGLQFLIQYYNGEERAKGNILERFSAQQFPDLHSELNLSSLELGDSALYFCASSGGTYNEQFFGPGTRLTVL.